This entry lists 27 T cell receptor beta chains sequenced from one sample in a study of T cell repertoires in cytomegalovirus infection. TCRdb fed the reads into MiXCR, producing one record per CDR3 protein. The table lists roughly 230,000 distinct CDR3 sequences, over 15% of them singletons, with over 40% in the top ten. Sequenced: CD8+ T cells from PBMCs. These receptors originate from a human donor in good health (CMV status not recorded). Some clones in this sample may be carry-over from other donors' samples.

The rearrangement joins TRBV2 to TRBJ1-5, with D hard to call. The CDR3 totals 14 residues. From germline, CDR1 is SNHLY and CDR2 FYNNEI. V shed 3 bases and J shed 1 base, with 7 bases lying between them. CDR3 nucleotide sequence: TGTGCCAGCAGTGATCAGTCCAGCAATCAGCCCCAGCATTTT. Amino acid sequence: CASSDQSSNQPQHF.

V usage is TRBV5-8 and J usage is TRBJ1-1; D gene unclear. Trimming took off 5 bases at V and 7 bases at J, with 9 bases between the two ends. The CDR3 runs 11 residues. The germline CDR1 and CDR2 sequences are SGHTS and YDEGEE. The CDR3 reads CASRQANEAFF. The CDR3 nucleotides are TGTGCCAGCAGGCAGGCGAATGAAGCTTTCTTT.

This clonotype was picked up a small number of times. The chain uses TRBV6-5 and TRBJ2-6; D call uncertain. In germline, CDR1 is MNHEY, CDR2 SVGAGI. Between the trimmed V and J ends, which lost 5 bases and 3 bases, there was a span of 8 bases. The CDR3 runs to 14 residues. DNA for the CDR3: TGTGCCAGCAGTGACAACATTGGGGCCAACGTCCTGACTTTC. Amino acids: CASSDNIGANVLTF.

In this sample, this clonotype turned up many times. This rearrangement joins TRBV24-1 to TRBJ2-2, with D perhaps matching TRBD2 (6 bases). Trimming removed 3 bases from V and 1 base from J, with 11 bases in between. Looked up from germline, CDR1 is KGHDR and CDR2 is SFDVKD. The CDR3 has 16 amino acids. DNA for the CDR3: TGTGCCACCAGTGATCCTCAGGGAGGGAACACCGGGGAGCTGTTTTTT. This sequence encodes CATSDPQGGNTGELFF.

J is TRBJ2-1 and V is TRBV6-6; possible D gene TRBD2, 5 bases. Germline V gene sequence: CDR1 MNHNY, CDR2 SVGAGI (reference sequence). Trimming cost V 1 base and J 7 bases, with 17 bases left between them. This CDR3 has 16 amino acids. The CDR3 nucleotides are TGTGCCAGCAGTTACTACCCCGGAGCCGGGGAGAATGAGCAGTTCTTC. It is translated as CASSYYPGAGENEQFF.

The chain combines TRBV6-2 or TRBV6-3 with TRBJ2-3; the match to TRBD1 covers 7 bases. The V and J ends lost 5 bases and 2 bases, in that order; junction bases with no gene match: 7. Germline CDR1 reads MNHEY; CDR2 reads SVGEGT. The CDR3 is 15 amino acids. Here the CDR3 DNA reads TGTGCCAGCAGTCCACCGGGACAGTACACAGATACGCAGTATTTT. Its protein is CASSPPGQYTDTQYF.

The chain employs TRBV6-5 and TRBJ1-4; D gene unclear. Trimming took 2 bases from V and 7 from J, leaving 11 bases between them. This CDR3 has 14 amino acids. Germline CDR1 reads MNHEY; CDR2 reads SVGAGI. The CDR3 DNA is TGTGCCAGCAGTTACGTGGCCTACGGTGAAAAACTGTTTTTT. This translates into CASSYVAYGEKLFF.

Note on this clonotype: This could be a read error, since a much larger clone is one nucleotide away. The V gene is TRBV7-2, the J gene TRBJ2-3; D gene ambiguous. CDR1 and CDR2 from the germline V gene are SGHTA and FQGNSA. This CDR3 contains 15 residues. V was trimmed by 1 base and J by 4 bases, leaving 12 bases between them. DNA of the CDR3: TGTGCCAGCAGCTTAGTTGGCAGAAGCTCAGATACGCAGTATTTT. It is translated as CASSLVGRSSDTQYF.

The V and J genes are TRBV20-1 and TRBJ2-3; 7 positions agree with TRBD2. Germline values: CDR1 DFQATT, CDR2 SNEGSKA (reference sequence). J gave up 2 bases and V 1 base, and 9 bases lay outside the gene matches. CDR3 length: 16 residues. The CDR3 sequence: CSARAFGLGFTDTQYF. The CDR3 coding sequence is TGCAGTGCTAGAGCCTTCGGACTAGGATTCACAGATACGCAGTATTTT.

This clonotype occurred many times. The rearrangement uses TRBV11-2 and TRBJ2-5; D possibly uses TRBD1 or TRBD2 (5 bases each). Trimming took off 5 bases at V and 3 bases at J, with 16 bases between the two ends. The CDR3 is 15 amino acids. Per the germline V gene, CDR1 is SGHAT and CDR2 is FQNNGV. DNA of the CDR3: TGTGCCAGCAGCGCCGGGACCGTAGTGAAAGAGACCCAGTACTTC. Encoded protein: CASSAGTVVKETQYF.

As regards this clonotype: A much larger clone sits a single nucleotide away, making a read error possible. This chain's CDR3 is CASNLSQGPNIYEQYF. The CDR3 DNA reads as TGTGCCAGCAACTTATCACAGGGGCCGAATATTTACGAGCAGTACTTC. The chain employs TRBV7-6 and TRBJ2-7; 7 bases are a match to TRBD1. The length of the CDR3 is 16 residues. CDR1 and CDR2 (germline): SGHVS, FNYEAQ. Full variable domain (rest looked up from reference TRBV7-6 and TRBJ2-7): GAGVSQSPRYKVTKRGQDVALRCDPISGHVSLYWYRQALGQGPEFLTYFNYEAQQDKSGLPNDRFSAERPEGSISTLTIQRTEQRDSAMYRCASNLSQGPNIYEQYFGPGTRLTVT.

This clonotype was seen a handful of times. J is TRBJ1-5 and V is TRBV28; tentatively, D is TRBD1 (5 bases). CDR3 length: 15 amino acids. Deletions cut 6 bases from V and 2 bases from J, with 14 bases between. Germline V CDR1 and CDR2: MDHEN, SYDVKM. Here the CDR3 DNA reads TGTGCCAGCAGGGGGGACTTTAGAGGCAATCAGCCCCAGCATTTT. Translating gives CASRGDFRGNQPQHF.

This clonotype was counted only a few times. The gene calls are TRBV5-5 and TRBJ2-5; D call uncertain. Germline V gene lookup returns CDR1 SGHKS and CDR2 YYEKEE (reference sequence). This CDR3 has 12 amino acids. Trimming took off 0 bases at V and 5 bases at J, with 5 bases between the two ends. This CDR3 reads CASSLVLETQYF. DNA for the CDR3: TGTGCCAGCAGCTTGGTTTTGGAGACCCAGTACTTC. The full variable domain, completed using reference TRBV5-5 and TRBJ2-5, is DAGVTQSPTHLIKTRGQQVTLRCSPISGHKSVSWYQQVLGQGPQFIFQYYEKEERGRGNFPDRFSARQFPNYSSELNVNALLLGDSALYLCASSLVLETQYFGPGTRLLVL.

In this sample, this clonotype turned up many times. This chain uses TRBV7-9 with TRBJ2-7, with no clear D. V gave up 2 bases and J gave up 5 bases, with 16 bases separating them. CDR1 is SEHNR and CDR2 is FQNEAQ in the germline V gene (reference sequence). The CDR3 is 15 residues long. CDR3: CASSLSATTVHEQYF. For the CDR3, the DNA is TGTGCCAGCAGCTTATCGGCCACCACCGTCCACGAGCAGTACTTC. Together with reference TRBV7-9 and TRBJ2-7, the CDR3 gives the full variable domain: DTGVSQNPRHKITKRGQNVTFRCDPISEHNRLYWYRQTLGQGPEFLTYFQNEAQLEKSRLLSDRFSAERPKGSFSTLEIQRTEQGDSAMYLCASSLSATTVHEQYFGPGTRLTVT.

In its sample, this clonotype was seen many times. This sequence joins TRBV12-3 or TRBV12-4 and TRBJ1-1; no definite D call. This CDR3 contains 11 residues. V lost 5 bases, J lost 11 bases, and 12 bases lay in between. The CDR3 DNA follows: TGTGCCAGCAGTGTAGGGCCTGGGGCTTTCTTT. It translates to CASSVGPGAFF.

This clonotype has at least ten counts. The J gene is TRBJ1-1, the V gene TRBV25-1; TRBD1 might be the D (5 bases). Germline loops: CDR1 MGHDK, CDR2 SYGVNS. Trimming pared 8 bases from V and 1 base from J, leaving 17 bases between. This CDR3 spans 15 amino acids. The DNA of the CDR3 is TGTGCCAGCCGAGAGACAGTCGCGCCGAACACTGAAGCTTTCTTT. This encodes CASRETVAPNTEAFF.

In its sample, this clonotype was seen a few times. This rearrangement joins TRBV10-3 to TRBJ2-7, with TRBD1 matching 9 bases. V dropped 2 bases and J dropped 3; count of bases not matched to a gene: 2. This CDR3 has 14 amino acids. CDR1 is ENHRY, CDR2 SYGVKD, per germline. CDR3 coding DNA: TGTGCCATCAGTGAGGGGACAGGGAGCTACGAGCAGTACTTC. It encodes CAISEGTGSYEQYF.

The chain links TRBV27 to TRBJ1-5; no clear D. The germline V and J ends were trimmed by 0 bases and 3 bases, with 9 bases remaining between them. Germline V CDR1 and CDR2: MNHEY, SMNVEV (reference sequence). This CDR3 has 15 residues. CDR3 region: CASSLSSGYNQPQHF. The CDR3 DNA reads TGTGCCAGCAGTTTATCATCCGGCTACAATCAGCCCCAGCATTTT.

The chain couples TRBV6-2 or TRBV6-3 to TRBJ2-2; 8 bases align to TRBD1. The J segment lost 9 bases and the V segment lost 6 bases, leaving 15 bases of the junction unmatched. The germline V gene has CDR1 MNHEY and CDR2 SVGEGT. The CDR3 runs to 16 residues. In nucleotides, the CDR3 is TGTGCCAGCAGACCCGGACAGGGTGGAGGGAGTTGGGAGCTGTTTTTT. This codes for CASRPGQGGGSWELFF.

The chain links TRBV6-2 or TRBV6-3 to TRBJ2-3, with D unresolved. The CDR3 is 19 residues long. Trimming pared 6 bases from V and 5 bases from J, leaving 30 bases between. Germline CDR1 and CDR2: MNHEY and SVGEGT. In DNA, the CDR3 is TGTGCCAGCAGCACGCGGCTTTATGCAGAGTCGGTCTCTATAGATACGCAGTATTTT. Translation: CASSTRLYAESVSIDTQYF.

This clonotype was observed many times. The rearrangement uses TRBV7-2 and TRBJ2-7; 8 bases align to TRBD2. This CDR3 region has 16 residues. The germline gives CDR1 SGHTA, CDR2 FQGNSA. Trimming took 1 base from V and 4 from J; bases not matched to a gene: 9. The CDR3 nucleotides read TGTGCCAGCAGCTTAGGGCCGAGCGGGGGCGGGTACGAGCAGTACTTC. Residues: CASSLGPSGGGYEQYF.

This clonotype was recorded once. V usage is TRBV7-9 and J usage is TRBJ2-7; 9 nucleotides align to TRBD1. This CDR3 has 15 amino acids. CDR1 is SEHNR, CDR2 FQNEAQ, per germline (reference sequence). The junction had 11 bases not matched to a gene; V was cut back by 5 bases and J by 6 bases. The CDR3 spells CASSPGTGFLSEQYF. In DNA form, the CDR3 reads TGTGCCAGCAGCCCCGGGACAGGGTTCTTAAGCGAGCAGTACTTC. The full variable domain, its missing parts supplied by reference TRBV7-9 and TRBJ2-7, is DTGVSQNPRHKITKRGQNVTFRCDPISEHNRLYWYRQTLGQGPEFLTYFQNEAQLEKSRLLSDRFSAERPKGSFSTLEIQRTEQGDSAMYLCASSPGTGFLSEQYFGPGTRLTVT.

The chain couples TRBV7-9 to TRBJ1-1; D may be TRBD1 (6 bases). The V gene's germline CDR1 is SEHNR and CDR2 FQNEAQ (reference sequence). Trimming took 5 bases from V and 1 from J, leaving 14 bases between them. This CDR3 has 15 residues. The CDR3 loop is CASSAPNRANTEAFF. The CDR3 DNA follows: TGTGCCAGCAGCGCTCCAAACAGGGCGAACACTGAAGCTTTCTTT.

This clonotype was found a few times. V usage is TRBV7-8 and J usage is TRBJ2-7, with 7 bases fitting TRBD2. Germline V gene sequence: CDR1 SGHVS, CDR2 FQNEAQ. The CDR3 sequence is 16 residues long. V lost 5 bases and J lost 4; bases outside the gene matches: 14. The CDR3 sequence: CASSLTSESLGYEQYF. The CDR3 nucleotides are TGTGCCAGCAGCCTTACTAGCGAGAGCTTAGGATACGAGCAGTACTTC.

The chain combines TRBV28 with TRBJ1-5; 7 positions match TRBD1. Germline lookup yields CDR1 MDHEN and CDR2 SYDVKM. CDR3 size: 16 residues. The V and J ends lost 6 bases and 5 bases, in that order; junction bases with no gene match: 13. This CDR3 is CASSPSFRGRDQPQHF. The CDR3 DNA reads as TGTGCCAGCAGCCCTTCCTTCAGGGGGAGGGATCAGCCCCAGCATTTT.

The rearrangement links TRBV7-9 to TRBJ2-1; possible D gene TRBD1, 5 bases. The CDR3 totals 21 residues. The germline V gene encodes CDR1 SEHNR and CDR2 FQNEAQ (reference sequence). V was shortened by 1 base and J by 0 bases, with 25 bases between the two germline ends. This CDR3 is CASSLETQVPLGDSSYNEQFF. The DNA for the CDR3 is TGTGCCAGCAGCTTAGAAACCCAAGTGCCGCTTGGAGACAGCTCCTACAATGAGCAGTTCTTC. The whole variable domain, filled in from reference TRBV7-9 and TRBJ2-1, reads DTGVSQNPRHKITKRGQNVTFRCDPISEHNRLYWYRQTLGQGPEFLTYFQNEAQLEKSRLLSDRFSAERPKGSFSTLEIQRTEQGDSAMYLCASSLETQVPLGDSSYNEQFFGPGTRLTVL.

The rearrangement links TRBV6-9 to TRBJ2-3; TRBD2 aligns across 7 bases. Per germline, CDR1 MNHGY and CDR2 SVAAGI. The CDR3 is 17 amino acids. V trimming: 3 bases; J trimming: 1 base; junction bases outside the gene matches: 10. In nucleotides, the CDR3 is TGTGCCAGCAGTTACCGCTGCCTAGCGGACTGCACAGATACGCAGTATTTT. Its translation is CASSYRCLADCTDTQYF.